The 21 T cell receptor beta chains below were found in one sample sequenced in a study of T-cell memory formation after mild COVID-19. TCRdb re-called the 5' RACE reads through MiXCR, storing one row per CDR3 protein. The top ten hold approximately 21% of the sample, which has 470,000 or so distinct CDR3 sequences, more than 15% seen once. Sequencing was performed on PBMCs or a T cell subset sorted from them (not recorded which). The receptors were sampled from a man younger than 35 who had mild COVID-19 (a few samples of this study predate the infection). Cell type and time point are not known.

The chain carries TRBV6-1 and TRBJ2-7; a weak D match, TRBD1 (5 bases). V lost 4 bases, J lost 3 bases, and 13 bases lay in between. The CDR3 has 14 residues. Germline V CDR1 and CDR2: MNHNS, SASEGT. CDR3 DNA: TGTGCCAGCAGTGCCCTAAGGGGAAGCTACGAGCAGTACGTC. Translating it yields CASSALRGSYEQYV.

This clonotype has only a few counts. CDR3 amino acids: CASSQWGREETQYF. The DNA of the CDR3 is TGTGCCAGCAGCCAGTGGGGGCGGGAAGAGACCCAGTACTTC. V and J are TRBV3-1 and TRBJ2-5; D possibly corresponds to TRBD1 (6 bases). The CDR3 length is 14 residues. The ends were cut back, 3 bases at V and 3 bases at J, with 11 bases in the middle. Germline V gene sequence: CDR1 LGHDT, CDR2 YNNKEL (reference sequence).

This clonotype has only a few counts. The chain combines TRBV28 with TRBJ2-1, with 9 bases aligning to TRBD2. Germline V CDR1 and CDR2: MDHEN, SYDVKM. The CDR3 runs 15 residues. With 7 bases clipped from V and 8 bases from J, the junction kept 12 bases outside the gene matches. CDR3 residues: CASMGFSGGLDEQFF. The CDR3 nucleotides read TGTGCCAGCATGGGGTTTAGCGGGGGACTCGATGAGCAGTTCTTC.

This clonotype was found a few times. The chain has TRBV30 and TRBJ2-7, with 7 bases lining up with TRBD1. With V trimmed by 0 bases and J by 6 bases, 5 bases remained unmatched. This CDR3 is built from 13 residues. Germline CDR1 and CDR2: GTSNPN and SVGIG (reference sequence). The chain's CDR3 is CAWSVGDRVEQYF. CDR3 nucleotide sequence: TGTGCCTGGAGTGTAGGAGACAGGGTCGAGCAGTACTTC.

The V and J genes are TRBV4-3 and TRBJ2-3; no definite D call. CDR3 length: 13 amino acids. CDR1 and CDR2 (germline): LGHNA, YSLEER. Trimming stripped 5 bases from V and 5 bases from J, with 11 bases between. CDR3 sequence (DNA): TGCGCCAGCAGCAACGGGCCAGGAGATACGCAGTATTTT. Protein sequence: CASSNGPGDTQYF.

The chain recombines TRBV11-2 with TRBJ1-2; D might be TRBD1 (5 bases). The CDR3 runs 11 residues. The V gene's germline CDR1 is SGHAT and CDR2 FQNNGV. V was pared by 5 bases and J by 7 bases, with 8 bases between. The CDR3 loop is CASSAGSGYTF. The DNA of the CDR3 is TGTGCCAGCAGCGCAGGGTCTGGCTACACCTTC. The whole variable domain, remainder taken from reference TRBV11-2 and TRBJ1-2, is EAGVAQSPRYKIIEKRQSVAFWCNPISGHATLYWYQQILGQGPKLLIQFQNNGVVDDSQLPKDRFSAERLKGVDSTLKIQPAKLEDSAVYLCASSAGSGYTFGSGTRLTVV.

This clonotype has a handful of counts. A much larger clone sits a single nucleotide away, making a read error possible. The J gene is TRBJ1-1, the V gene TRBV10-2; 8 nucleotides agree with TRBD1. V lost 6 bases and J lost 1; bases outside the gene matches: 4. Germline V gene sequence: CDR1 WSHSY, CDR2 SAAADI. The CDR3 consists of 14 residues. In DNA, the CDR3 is TGCGCCAGCAGCGCCGGGACAGGGAACACTGAAGCTTTCTTT. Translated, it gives CASSAGTGNTEAFF.

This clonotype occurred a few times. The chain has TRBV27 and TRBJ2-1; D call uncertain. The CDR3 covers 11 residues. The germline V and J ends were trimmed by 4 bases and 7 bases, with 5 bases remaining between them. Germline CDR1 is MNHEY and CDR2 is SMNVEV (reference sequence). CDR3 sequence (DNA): TGTGCCAGCAGTTGGATTAATGAGCAGTTCTTC. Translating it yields CASSWINEQFF.

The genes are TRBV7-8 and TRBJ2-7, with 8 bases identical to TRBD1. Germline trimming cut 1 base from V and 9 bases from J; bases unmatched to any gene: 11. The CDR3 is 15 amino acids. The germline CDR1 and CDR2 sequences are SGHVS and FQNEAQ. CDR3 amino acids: CASSLGTGLVMGQYV. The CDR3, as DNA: TGTGCCAGCAGCTTAGGGACAGGGTTGGTTATGGGGCAGTACGTC.

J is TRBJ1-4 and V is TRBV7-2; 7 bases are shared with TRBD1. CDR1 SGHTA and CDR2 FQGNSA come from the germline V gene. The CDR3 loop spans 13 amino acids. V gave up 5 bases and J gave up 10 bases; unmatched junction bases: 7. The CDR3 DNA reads TGTGCCAGCAGCCAGGACAGGTCTGCAAAACTGTTTTTT. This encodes CASSQDRSAKLFF.

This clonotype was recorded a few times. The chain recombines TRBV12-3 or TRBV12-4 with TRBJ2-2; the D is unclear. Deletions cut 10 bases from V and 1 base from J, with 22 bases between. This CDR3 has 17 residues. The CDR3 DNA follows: TGTGCCACCCCTGGGTATGGCTCGCTGGAGAACACCGGGGAGCTGTTTTTT. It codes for CATPGYGSLENTGELFF.

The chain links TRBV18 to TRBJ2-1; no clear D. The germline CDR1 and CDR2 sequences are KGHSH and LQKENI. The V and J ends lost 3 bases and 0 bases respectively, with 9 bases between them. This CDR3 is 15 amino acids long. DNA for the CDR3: TGTGCCAGCTCACCTGTGCCTAGCTCCTACAATGAGCAGTTCTTC. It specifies CASSPVPSSYNEQFF.

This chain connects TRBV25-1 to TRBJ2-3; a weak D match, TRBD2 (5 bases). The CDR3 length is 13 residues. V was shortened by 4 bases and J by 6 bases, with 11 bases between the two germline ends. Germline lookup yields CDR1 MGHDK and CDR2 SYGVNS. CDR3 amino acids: CASSGRWEDTQYF. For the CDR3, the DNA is TGTGCCAGCAGTGGTCGATGGGAGGATACGCAGTATTTT. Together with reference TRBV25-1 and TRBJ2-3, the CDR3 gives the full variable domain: EADIYQTPRYLVIGTGKKITLECSQTMGHDKMYWYQQDPGMELHLIHYSYGVNSTEKGDLSSESTVSRIRTEHFPLTLESARPSHTSQYLCASSGRWEDTQYFGPGTRLTVL.

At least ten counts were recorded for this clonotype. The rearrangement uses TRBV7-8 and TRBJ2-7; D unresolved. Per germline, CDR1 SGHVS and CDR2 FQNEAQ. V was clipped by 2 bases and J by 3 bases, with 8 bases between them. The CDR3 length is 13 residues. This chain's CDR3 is CASSLNSLYEQYV. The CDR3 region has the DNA TGTGCCAGCAGCTTAAACAGCCTCTACGAGCAGTACGTC.

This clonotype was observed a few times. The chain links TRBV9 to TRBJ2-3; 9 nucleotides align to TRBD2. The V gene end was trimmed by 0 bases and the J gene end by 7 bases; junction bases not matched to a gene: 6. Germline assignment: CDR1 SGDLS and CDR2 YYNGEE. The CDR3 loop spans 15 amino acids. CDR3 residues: CASSVESGGPNTQYF. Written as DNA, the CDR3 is TGTGCCAGCAGCGTAGAAAGCGGGGGGCCTAATACGCAGTATTTT.

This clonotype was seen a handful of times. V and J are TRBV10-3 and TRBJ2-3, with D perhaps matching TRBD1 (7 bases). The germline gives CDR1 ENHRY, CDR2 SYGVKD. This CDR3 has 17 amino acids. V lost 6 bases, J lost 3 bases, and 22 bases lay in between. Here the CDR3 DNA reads TGTGCCATCAGCGACTTACGACAGGGAGGAAGTACAGATACGCAGTATTTT. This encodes CAISDLRQGGSTDTQYF.

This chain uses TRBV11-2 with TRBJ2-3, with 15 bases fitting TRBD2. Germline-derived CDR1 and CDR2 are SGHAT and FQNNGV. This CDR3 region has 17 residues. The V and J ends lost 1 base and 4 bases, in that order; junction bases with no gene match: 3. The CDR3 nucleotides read TGTGCCAGCAGCTTAGGGACTAGCGGGGGGGCTTCAGATACGCAGTATTTT. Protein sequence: CASSLGTSGGASDTQYF. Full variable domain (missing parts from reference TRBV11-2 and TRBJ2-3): EAGVAQSPRYKIIEKRQSVAFWCNPISGHATLYWYQQILGQGPKLLIQFQNNGVVDDSQLPKDRFSAERLKGVDSTLKIQPAKLEDSAVYLCASSLGTSGGASDTQYFGPGTRLTVL.

The CDR3 loop reads CASSMGQGPSQPQHF. For the CDR3, the DNA is TGTGCCAGTAGTATGGGACAGGGTCCGTCTCAGCCCCAGCATTTT. The rearrangement links TRBV19 to TRBJ1-5; TRBD1 agrees at 9 bases. Germline V gene lookup returns CDR1 LNHDA and CDR2 SQIVND (reference sequence). The CDR3 is 15 amino acids. V gave up 3 bases and J gave up 6 bases; unmatched junction bases: 6.

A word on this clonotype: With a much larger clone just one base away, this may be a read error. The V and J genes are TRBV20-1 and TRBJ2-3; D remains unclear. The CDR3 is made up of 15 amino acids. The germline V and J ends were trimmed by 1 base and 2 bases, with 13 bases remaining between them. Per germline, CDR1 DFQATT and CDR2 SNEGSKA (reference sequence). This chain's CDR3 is CSARVSWGYTDTQYF. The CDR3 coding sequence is TGCAGTGCTAGAGTGTCGTGGGGATACACAGATACGCAGTATTTT.

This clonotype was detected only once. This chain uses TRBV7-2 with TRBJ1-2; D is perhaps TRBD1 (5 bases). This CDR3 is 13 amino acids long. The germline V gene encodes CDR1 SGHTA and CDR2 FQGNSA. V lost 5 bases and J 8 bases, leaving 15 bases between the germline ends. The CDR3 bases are TGTGCCAGCAGCGGTCAGGCAAGGGGAGGCTACACCTTC. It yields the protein CASSGQARGGYTF.

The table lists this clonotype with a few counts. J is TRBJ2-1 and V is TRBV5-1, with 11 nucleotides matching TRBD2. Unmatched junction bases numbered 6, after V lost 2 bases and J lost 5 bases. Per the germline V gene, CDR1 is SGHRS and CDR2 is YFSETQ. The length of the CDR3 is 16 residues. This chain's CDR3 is CASSFLAGGPDNEQFF. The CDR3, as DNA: TGCGCCAGCAGCTTCCTAGCGGGGGGCCCTGACAATGAGCAGTTCTTC.